This TCR beta chain was sequenced for a study of shared clonotypes between healthy human individuals. The method was immunoSEQ multiplex PCR; TCRdb's version includes in-frame clones alone and lacks a portion of them. Found here are about 1.4 million clones, roughly 96% of them singletons; the top ten hold approximately 1%. Input material: naive CD4+ T cells sorted from blood. Stated subset: CD45RA+ positively selected. This receptor was identified in a man younger than 45 in good health.

For the CDR3, the DNA is TGTGCCAGCAGACGGGCACAGACCTATGGCTACACCTTC. It yields the protein CASRRAQTYGYTF. The rearrangement joins TRBV27 to TRBJ1-2; D remains unclear. V gave up 6 bases and J gave up 4 bases, with 12 bases separating them. This CDR3 is 13 amino acids long. The germline V gene encodes CDR1 MNHEY and CDR2 SMNVEV (reference sequence).